The clone carrying this T cell receptor beta chain was detected a few times. The antigen remains unidentified. This sample was included in a study of CD8 T cells in ankylosing spondylitis. Overall study results and limits: Prior work had noted some motif variants in reactive arthritis blood and synovial fluid. Typical of ankylosing spondylitis blood, it appeared, was a TCR beta motif of roughly eight highly homologous variants.

Scientists made TCR beta libraries using quantitative 5'-RACE with molecular barcodes. Via MiXCR, TCRdb re-called the 5' RACE reads, giving one row per CDR3 protein. Among a few hundred thousand distinct CDR3 sequences listed, over 9.5% were seen once. V lost 2 bases to trimming and J lost 6 bases, with 4 bases between them. CDR1 and CDR2 (germline): SNHLY, FYNNEI. The CDR3 has 11 residues. Sequenced material: blood, either unsorted or a sorted T cell fraction (not recorded which). The chain recombines TRBV2 with TRBJ2-5; D is undetermined. This sequence was found in a male donor with ankylosing spondylitis. The CDR3 nucleotides read TGTGCCAGCAGTGAAATTAAGACCCAGTACTTC. This gives the protein CASSEIKTQYF.